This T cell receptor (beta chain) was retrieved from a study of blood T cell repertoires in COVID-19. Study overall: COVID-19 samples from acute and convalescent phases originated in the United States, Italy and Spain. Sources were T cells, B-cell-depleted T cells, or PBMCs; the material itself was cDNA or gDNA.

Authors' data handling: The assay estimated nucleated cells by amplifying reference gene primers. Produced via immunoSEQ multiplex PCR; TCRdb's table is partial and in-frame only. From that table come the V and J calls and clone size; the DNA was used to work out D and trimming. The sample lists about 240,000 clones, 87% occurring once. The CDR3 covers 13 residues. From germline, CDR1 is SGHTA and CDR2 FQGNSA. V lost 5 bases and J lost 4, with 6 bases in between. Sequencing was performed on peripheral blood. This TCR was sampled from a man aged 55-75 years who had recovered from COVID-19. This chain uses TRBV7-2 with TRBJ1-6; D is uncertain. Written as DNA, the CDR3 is TGTGCCAGCAGCGTACAATATAATTCACCCCTCCACTTT. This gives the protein CASSVQYNSPLHF.